A selection of T cell receptor beta chains follows, all from one sample in a study of PD-1 blockade in classical Hodgkin lymphoma. Sequenced by immunoSEQ multiplex PCR; TCRdb stores in-frame clones only, minus some. The table shows 100,000 or so clones, with about 92% occurring only once. The sample here was peripheral blood mononuclear cells (PBMCs), taken before the fourth cycle of nivolumab. Every receptor here comes from a human donor with classical Hodgkin lymphoma. Each CDR3 is given without its conserved first and last residue. Fields, in order: D gene, V gene, J gene, CDR3 protein. D genes are given only for firm matches.

d_call: TRBD2; v_call: TRBV19; j_call: TRBJ2-1; cdr3_aa: ASGTSGRFNEQF
d_call: .; v_call: TRBV19; j_call: TRBJ2-7; cdr3_aa: ASSGRPGNHEQY
d_call: .; v_call: TRBV2; j_call: TRBJ1-2; cdr3_aa: ASSVTLATADYGYT
d_call: .; v_call: TRBV5-6; j_call: TRBJ1-1; cdr3_aa: ASSLVAGPNTEAF
d_call: .; v_call: TRBV18; j_call: TRBJ1-1; cdr3_aa: ASSPLVNTEAF
d_call: TRBD1; v_call: TRBV6-6; j_call: TRBJ2-7; cdr3_aa: ASSWTGDEQY
d_call: .; v_call: TRBV13; j_call: TRBJ2-7; cdr3_aa: ASTPGDRSSEQY
d_call: .; v_call: TRBV7-9; j_call: TRBJ1-2; cdr3_aa: ASSTGTGGGYT
d_call: .; v_call: TRBV4-1; j_call: TRBJ2-2; cdr3_aa: ASSPYRDYTGELF
d_call: TRBD1; v_call: TRBV18; j_call: TRBJ2-4; cdr3_aa: ASSPNGTGTKNIQY
d_call: .; v_call: TRBV6-1; j_call: TRBJ1-4; cdr3_aa: ASNPAGLRGEKLF
d_call: TRBD1; v_call: TRBV2; j_call: TRBJ2-2; cdr3_aa: ASRGDRGTGELF
d_call: TRBD1; v_call: TRBV28; j_call: TRBJ1-2; cdr3_aa: ASKVTDRSFGYT
d_call: .; v_call: TRBV19; j_call: TRBJ2-7; cdr3_aa: ATKEGTGEQY
d_call: .; v_call: TRBV5-1; j_call: TRBJ2-3; cdr3_aa: ASSLGAVGLSTDTQY
d_call: .; v_call: TRBV18; j_call: TRBJ1-1; cdr3_aa: ASSPLPRLGTEAF
d_call: .; v_call: TRBV6-6; j_call: TRBJ2-7; cdr3_aa: ASSYSSFNEQY
d_call: .; v_call: TRBV15; j_call: TRBJ1-1; cdr3_aa: ATSRASYLNTEAF
d_call: .; v_call: TRBV27; j_call: TRBJ2-2; cdr3_aa: ASSLSQGEANTGELF
d_call: .; v_call: TRBV7-9; j_call: TRBJ1-1; cdr3_aa: ASSLDWGQGNTEAF
d_call: .; v_call: TRBV27; j_call: TRBJ2-1; cdr3_aa: ASSLGTNNEQF
d_call: .; v_call: TRBV19; j_call: TRBJ2-2; cdr3_aa: APSGGRGNTGELF
d_call: .; v_call: TRBV28; j_call: TRBJ2-7; cdr3_aa: ASSLEDSSYEQY
d_call: .; v_call: TRBV18; j_call: TRBJ1-1; cdr3_aa: ASSVPGREGVEAF
d_call: TRBD1; v_call: TRBV30; j_call: TRBJ2-1; cdr3_aa: AWRGTGNEQF
d_call: .; v_call: TRBV5-1; j_call: TRBJ1-2; cdr3_aa: ASSQRGPGWQGGDGYT
d_call: TRBD1; v_call: TRBV18; j_call: TRBJ2-7; cdr3_aa: ASSPGQIREQY
d_call: .; v_call: TRBV18; j_call: TRBJ1-4; cdr3_aa: ASASGSGTEKLF
d_call: TRBD1; v_call: TRBV4-1; j_call: TRBJ1-2; cdr3_aa: ASSQDQGAGGYT
d_call: TRBD1; v_call: TRBV5-1; j_call: TRBJ2-1; cdr3_aa: ASREGQGTYNEQF
d_call: .; v_call: TRBV5-6; j_call: TRBJ1-2; cdr3_aa: ASSFQQGGDGYT
d_call: .; v_call: TRBV30; j_call: TRBJ2-1; cdr3_aa: AWNGGGAYNEQF
d_call: TRBD2; v_call: TRBV5-1; j_call: TRBJ2-1; cdr3_aa: ASTAGGLSEQF
d_call: TRBD2; v_call: TRBV5-8; j_call: TRBJ2-3; cdr3_aa: ASSLRVAGGGADTQY
d_call: .; v_call: TRBV25-1; j_call: TRBJ2-1; cdr3_aa: ASSETRNNEQF
d_call: TRBD2; v_call: TRBV27; j_call: TRBJ2-3; cdr3_aa: ASSPRTSGNTDTQY
d_call: .; v_call: TRBV5-1; j_call: TRBJ1-1; cdr3_aa: ASQAARGRVNTEAF
d_call: .; v_call: TRBV27; j_call: TRBJ2-1; cdr3_aa: ASSIFAGEQF
d_call: TRBD2; v_call: TRBV2; j_call: TRBJ2-5; cdr3_aa: ASSGTSGFQETQY
d_call: .; v_call: TRBV4-3; j_call: TRBJ1-1; cdr3_aa: ASSQDPGGRTEAF
d_call: TRBD1; v_call: TRBV6-5; j_call: TRBJ1-4; cdr3_aa: ASSRNRGQGEKLF
d_call: TRBD1; v_call: TRBV19; j_call: TRBJ1-2; cdr3_aa: ASTRGTGRDGYT
d_call: TRBD1; v_call: TRBV27; j_call: TRBJ1-2; cdr3_aa: ASSFKEGARRGYT
d_call: TRBD2; v_call: TRBV7-2; j_call: TRBJ2-7; cdr3_aa: ASSLVGLAESYEQY
d_call: .; v_call: TRBV2; j_call: TRBJ2-2; cdr3_aa: ASSIQESGELF
d_call: .; v_call: TRBV25-1; j_call: TRBJ2-2; cdr3_aa: ASSLLEGAGELF
d_call: TRBD1; v_call: TRBV29-1; j_call: TRBJ2-5; cdr3_aa: SVSPGGQETQY
d_call: TRBD2; v_call: TRBV6-6; j_call: TRBJ2-5; cdr3_aa: ASSYMAGGEETQY
d_call: TRBD2; v_call: TRBV15; j_call: TRBJ2-7; cdr3_aa: ATSRGLAGGTQTYEQY
d_call: .; v_call: TRBV5-1; j_call: TRBJ2-5; cdr3_aa: ASSLPTLQQETQY
d_call: .; v_call: TRBV28; j_call: TRBJ1-5; cdr3_aa: ASTGQGLTNQPQH
d_call: .; v_call: TRBV9; j_call: TRBJ1-2; cdr3_aa: ASSVAAGVSGGYT
d_call: TRBD1; v_call: TRBV18; j_call: TRBJ2-7; cdr3_aa: ASSPGQGENYEQY